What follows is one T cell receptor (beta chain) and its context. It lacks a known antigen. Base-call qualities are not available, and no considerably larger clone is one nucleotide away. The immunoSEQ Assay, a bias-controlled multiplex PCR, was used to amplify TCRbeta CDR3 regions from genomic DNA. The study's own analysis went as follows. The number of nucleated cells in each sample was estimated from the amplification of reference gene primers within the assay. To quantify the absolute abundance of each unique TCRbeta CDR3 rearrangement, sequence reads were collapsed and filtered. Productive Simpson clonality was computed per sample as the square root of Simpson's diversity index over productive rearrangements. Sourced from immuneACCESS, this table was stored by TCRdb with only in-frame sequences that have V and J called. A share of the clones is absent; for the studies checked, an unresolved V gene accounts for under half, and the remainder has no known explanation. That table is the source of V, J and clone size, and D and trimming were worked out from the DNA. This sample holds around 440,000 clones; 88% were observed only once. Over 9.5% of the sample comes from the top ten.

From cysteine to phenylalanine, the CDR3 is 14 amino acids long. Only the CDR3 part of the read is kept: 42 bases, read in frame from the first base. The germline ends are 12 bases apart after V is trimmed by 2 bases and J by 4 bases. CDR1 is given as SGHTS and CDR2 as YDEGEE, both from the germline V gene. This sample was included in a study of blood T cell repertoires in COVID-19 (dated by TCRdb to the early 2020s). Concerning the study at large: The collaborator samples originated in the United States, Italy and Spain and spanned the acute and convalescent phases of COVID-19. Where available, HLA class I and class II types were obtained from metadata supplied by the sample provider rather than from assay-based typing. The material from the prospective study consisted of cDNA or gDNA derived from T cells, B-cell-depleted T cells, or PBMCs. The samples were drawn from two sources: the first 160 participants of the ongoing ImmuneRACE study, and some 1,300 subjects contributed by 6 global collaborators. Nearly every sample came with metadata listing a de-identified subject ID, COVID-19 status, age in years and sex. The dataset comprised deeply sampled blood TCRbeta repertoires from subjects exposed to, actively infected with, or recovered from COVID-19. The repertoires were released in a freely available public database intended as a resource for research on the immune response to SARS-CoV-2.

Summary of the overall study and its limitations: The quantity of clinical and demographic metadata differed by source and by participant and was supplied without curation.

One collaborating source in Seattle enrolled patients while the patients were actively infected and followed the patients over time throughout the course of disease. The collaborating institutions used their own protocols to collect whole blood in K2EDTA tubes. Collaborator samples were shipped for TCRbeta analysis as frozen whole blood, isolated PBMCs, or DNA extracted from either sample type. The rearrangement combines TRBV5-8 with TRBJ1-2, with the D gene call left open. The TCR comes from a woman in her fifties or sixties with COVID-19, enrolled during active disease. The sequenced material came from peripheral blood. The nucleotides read TGTGCCAGCAGCTTTACCCCAGCTAGCTATGGCTACACCTTC. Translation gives CASSFTPASYGYTF. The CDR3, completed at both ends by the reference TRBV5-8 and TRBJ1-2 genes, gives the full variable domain EAGVTQSPTHLIKTRGQQATLRCSPISGHTSVYWYQQALGLGLQFLLWYDEGEERNRGNFPPRFSGRQFPNYSSELNVNALELEDSALYLCASSFTPASYGYTFGSGTRLTVV.